This TCR beta chain derives from a study of T cells in Graves' hyperthyroidism and ophthalmopathy. Germline assignment: CDR1 LNHDA and CDR2 SQIVND (reference sequence). V lost 6 bases and J lost 7, with 15 bases in between. The CDR3 runs to 13 residues. Template material for amplifying TCR beta CDR3 regions consisted of RNA transcripts. The HTBI set primed first-round TCR CDR3 RT-PCR. TCRdb re-analysed the multiplex PCR reads in MiXCR, keeping a single row per CDR3 protein. The table shows roughly 720,000 distinct CDR3 sequences, with roughly 17% occurring only once. Sequencing used blood. The TCR sequence derives from a man over 45 with Graves' hyperthyroidism. This chain connects TRBV19 to TRBJ1-1, with no clear D. The CDR3 sequence is CASRVATLGEAFF. The CDR3 nucleotides are TGTGCCAGTAGAGTGGCCACCCTCGGTGAAGCTTTCTTT.